One and the same sample provided the 19 T cell receptor beta chains below, sequenced in a study of T cell responses to AZD1222 COVID-19 vaccine. Using immunoSEQ multiplex PCR, the repertoire was profiled, and TCRdb retains in-frame clones only, with some absent. The top ten clones hold more than 7% of a sample with 180,000 or so clones, approximately 86% of them seen once. The source material was peripheral blood, sampled on day 0 of AZD1222 vaccination. Every receptor here comes from an adult in good health.

This clone was observed once. The V and J genes are TRBV6-6 and TRBJ2-2; D not resolved. CDR3 size: 13 residues. CDR1 MNHNY and CDR2 SVGAGI come from the germline V gene (reference sequence). V lost 2 bases and J 7 bases, leaving 8 bases between the germline ends. CDR3 coding DNA: TGTGCCAGCAGTTACCCCCCCAGCGGGGAGCTGTTTTTT. Its protein is CASSYPPSGELFF.

This clone has only a few counts. The chain links TRBV30 to TRBJ1-5; D not certain. This CDR3 spans 12 amino acids. Germline V gene lookup returns CDR1 GTSNPN and CDR2 SVGIG (reference sequence). The germline V and J ends were trimmed by 7 bases and 9 bases, with 16 bases remaining between them. The CDR3 loop reads CAFSGSPGPQHF. CDR3 nucleotide sequence: TGTGCCTTCTCCGGGTCCCCGGGGCCCCAGCATTTT.

The rearrangement links TRBV5-1 to TRBJ2-2; D is uncertain. The CDR3 length is 13 residues. The germline V and J ends were trimmed by 0 bases and 5 bases, with 5 bases remaining between them. CDR1 and CDR2 from the germline V gene are SGHRS and YFSETQ. Here the CDR3 reads CASSLDRTGELFF. CDR3 sequence (DNA): TGCGCCAGCAGCTTGGATCGTACCGGGGAGCTGTTTTTT.

The V call is TRBV5-1, the J call TRBJ1-4; possibly TRBD1 for D (6 bases). CDR3 size: 14 residues. Trimming removed 3 bases from V and 7 bases from J, with 13 bases in between. Germline values: CDR1 SGHRS, CDR2 YFSETQ. The CDR3, as DNA: TGCGCCAGCAGCTGGACAGTCAGGACTGAAAAACTGTTTTTT. This gives the protein CASSWTVRTEKLFF.

The rearrangement uses TRBV29-1 and TRBJ2-1; 9 nucleotides line up with TRBD2. Germline V gene data show CDR1 as SQVTM and CDR2 as ANQGSEA. This CDR3 has 19 residues. The V and J ends lost 0 bases and 4 bases, in that order; junction bases with no gene match: 16. CDR3 nucleotide sequence: TGCAGCGTTGAAGATGCATCTCTAGCGGGGCTACGTAAGTACAATGAGCAGTTCTTC. This encodes CSVEDASLAGLRKYNEQFF.

This chain uses TRBV29-1 with TRBJ1-2; TRBD1 matches at 7 bases. This CDR3 comprises 12 residues. The J segment lost 4 bases and the V segment lost 6 bases, leaving 5 bases of the junction unmatched. Germline V CDR1 and CDR2: SQVTM, ANQGSEA. The CDR3 region is CSVPDRAYGYTF. Written as DNA, the CDR3 is TGCAGCGTCCCTGACAGGGCCTATGGCTACACCTTC. The whole variable domain, filled in from reference TRBV29-1 and TRBJ1-2, reads SAVISQKPSRDICQRGTSLTIQCQVDSQVTMMFWYRQQPGQSLTLIATANQGSEATYESGFVIDKFPISRPNLTFSTLTVSNMSPEDSSIYLCSVPDRAYGYTFGSGTRLTVV.

This sequence joins TRBV6-5 and TRBJ2-1; D tentatively fits TRBD1 or TRBD2 (5 bases each). The V gene lost 2 bases and the J gene lost 2 bases, with 10 bases spanning the gap. The CDR3 totals 15 residues. CDR1 and CDR2 (germline): MNHEY, SVGAGI. The CDR3 DNA sequence: TGTGCCAGCAGTTACGGGTGGGGACCCTACAATGAGCAGTTCTTC. Its protein product is CASSYGWGPYNEQFF.

The gene calls are TRBV15 and TRBJ2-5; 11 bases agree with TRBD1. The CDR3 runs to 17 residues. V lost 3 bases, J lost 2 bases, and 8 bases stayed unmatched. CDR1 is LNHNV and CDR2 is YYDKDF in the germline V gene (reference sequence). Here the CDR3 DNA reads TGTGCCACCAGCAGGGGGACAGGGGGTAAATATCAAGAGACCCAGTACTTC. It is translated as CATSRGTGGKYQETQYF.

The V call is TRBV2, the J call TRBJ2-5; 11 bases map to TRBD2. This CDR3 is 14 amino acids long. After removal of 2 bases from V and 4 bases from J, the junction contained 0 bases not matched to a gene. Per the germline V gene, CDR1 is SNHLY and CDR2 is FYNNEI. This CDR3 is CASSELAGGETQYF. The CDR3 DNA is TGTGCCAGCAGTGAACTAGCGGGGGGAGAGACCCAGTACTTC.

This clone was counted a single time. V usage is TRBV5-1 and J usage is TRBJ1-2; 7 nucleotides align to TRBD1. V lost 2 bases, J lost 8 bases, and 9 bases stayed unmatched. The CDR3 runs to 14 residues. The V gene's germline CDR1 is SGHRS and CDR2 YFSETQ. The CDR3 DNA reads as TGCGCCAGCAGCTTAGACAGGGAAATAATCGGCTACACCTTC. Amino acids: CASSLDREIIGYTF.

The CDR3 DNA is TGTGCCAGCACAAGTGTAGGGCATCTCTCGGGACTAGCGGGGGCCGGATACGAGCAGTACTTC. Protein: CASTSVGHLSGLAGAGYEQYF. The genes are TRBV9 and TRBJ2-7; TRBD2 matches 14 bases. The trim removed 6 bases at V and 4 bases at J, leaving 24 bases unmatched. The CDR3 extends over 21 amino acids. Germline V gives CDR1 SGDLS, CDR2 YYNGEE.

The V and J genes are TRBV5-1 and TRBJ2-1; a weak D match, TRBD2 (5 bases). This CDR3 is built from 14 residues. Per the germline V gene, CDR1 is SGHRS and CDR2 is YFSETQ. Trimming pared 0 bases from V and 8 bases from J, leaving 12 bases between. The CDR3 sequence is CASSLERSPHEQFF. CDR3 coding DNA: TGCGCCAGCAGCTTGGAGCGGAGCCCCCATGAGCAGTTCTTC. The full variable domain, in which reference TRBV5-1 and TRBJ2-1 provide the parts outside the CDR3, is KAGVTQTPRYLIKTRGQQVTLSCSPISGHRSVSWYQQTPGQGLQFLFEYFSETQRNKGNFPGRFSGRQFSNSRSEMNVSTLELGDSALYLCASSLERSPHEQFFGPGTRLTVL.

This chain connects TRBV11-2 to TRBJ1-1; D gene ambiguous. Germline V gene data show CDR1 as SGHAT and CDR2 as FQNNGV. The CDR3 loop spans 16 amino acids. The V end lost 4 bases, the J end lost 1 base, and 16 bases lay between the germline ends. CDR3 in amino acids: CASSSRLLQPNTEAFF. The CDR3, as DNA: TGTGCCAGCAGCTCAAGGCTTTTACAGCCGAACACTGAAGCTTTCTTT.

This clone has more than one count but fewer than ten. The V and J genes are TRBV5-4 and TRBJ1-6; D gene unclear. CDR1 SGHNT and CDR2 YYREEE come from the germline V gene (reference sequence). Trimming shortened V by 0 bases and J by 9 bases, and 13 bases separated the two germline ends. The CDR3 length is 15 residues. The CDR3 here is CASSLGPEQSSPLHF. In nucleotides, the CDR3 is TGTGCCAGCAGCTTGGGCCCCGAACAGTCTTCACCCCTCCACTTT.

The chain links TRBV19 to TRBJ1-6; the D is unclear. The CDR3 is 15 amino acids. Germline V gives CDR1 LNHDA, CDR2 SQIVND (reference sequence). The ends were cut back, 7 bases at V and 15 bases at J, with 25 bases in the middle. CDR3 in amino acids: CASTPSGVGWDRLHF. CDR3 in DNA: TGTGCCAGTACTCCCTCTGGGGTAGGTTGGGATCGCCTCCACTTT.

The J gene is TRBJ1-1, the V gene TRBV19; TRBD1 might be the D (6 bases). CDR1 is LNHDA, CDR2 SQIVND, per germline (reference sequence). The length of the CDR3 is 13 residues. Trimming removed 4 bases from V and 6 bases from J, with 12 bases in between. The CDR3: CASSTGGRAEAFF. CDR3 DNA: TGTGCCAGTAGTACTGGGGGCAGGGCTGAAGCTTTCTTT.

This clone occurred a few times. The chain joins TRBV7-9 to TRBJ2-7; TRBD1 agrees at 11 bases. There are 18 residues in the CDR3. The V and J ends lost 4 bases and 3 bases, in that order; junction bases with no gene match: 14. Germline CDR1 and CDR2: SEHNR and FQNEAQ (reference sequence). CDR3 in DNA: TGTGCCAGCAGCTCCGGATCCCACCCGGGACAGGGGGTCTACGAGCAGTACTTC. This sequence encodes CASSSGSHPGQGVYEQYF.

V is TRBV7-6 and J is TRBJ2-3; 11 bases are a match to TRBD2. Germline-derived CDR1 and CDR2 are SGHVS and FNYEAQ. Trimming took 1 base from V and 3 from J; bases not matched to a gene: 3. The CDR3 has 16 amino acids. DNA for the CDR3: TGTGCCAGCAGCTTAGTAGCGGGGGGGCGGACAGATACGCAGTATTTT. It translates to CASSLVAGGRTDTQYF.

The chain uses TRBV10-3 and TRBJ1-5; D is unresolved. Per the germline V gene, CDR1 is ENHRY and CDR2 is SYGVKD. This CDR3 contains 12 residues. The V gene lost 0 bases and the J gene lost 6 bases, with 3 bases spanning the gap. The CDR3 protein is CAISESSQPQHF. CDR3 bases: TGTGCCATCAGTGAGTCGAGTCAGCCCCAGCATTTT.